Listed below are T cell receptor beta chains from one sample, sequenced in a study of beta chain features in type 1 diabetes. Measured with immunoSEQ multiplex PCR; TCRdb has only the in-frame clones, and not every one. The profile shows around 340,000 clones, approximately 10% of them singletons. The specimen sequenced was central memory CD4+ T cells from blood. All receptors come from a man aged 25 to 45 with type 1 diabetes. Both conserved end residues are part of each CDR3. A D gene is named only where the DNA matches it firmly. Part of the rows lack a size; the others show once, few, many or a class for expanded clones.

size	V	D	J	DNA	CDR3
few	TRBV7-7	TRBD1	TRBJ2-3	TGTGCCAGCAGCTTATTACAGGGGACAGATACGCAGTATTTT	CASSLLQGTDTQYF
.	TRBV7-9	TRBD1	TRBJ1-2	TGTGCCAGCATCCCAAGGGGACAGGGGGCTGGCTACACCTTC	CASIPRGQGAGYTF
few	TRBV19	.	TRBJ1-2	TGTGCCAGTAAGGAGGGGACCAGGGAGGATTATGGCTACACCTTC	CASKEGTREDYGYTF
.	TRBV6-5	TRBD1	TRBJ2-7	TGTGCCAGCAGTGGCCGGGACAGGCCCTACGAGCAGTACTTC	CASSGRDRPYEQYF
few	TRBV18	.	TRBJ2-3	TGTGCCAGCTCACCACGGGACATATCTCCCGATACGCAGTATTTT	CASSPRDISPDTQYF
.	TRBV2	.	TRBJ2-7	TGTGCCAGCAGCGCCGGGCCACTCGGGTACGAGCAGTACTTC	CASSAGPLGYEQYF
few	TRBV29-1	TRBD1	TRBJ1-3	TGCAGCGTTTGGGACAGTCAGATTGGAAACACCATATATTTT	CSVWDSQIGNTIYF
few	TRBV2	TRBD1	TRBJ1-2	TGTGCCAGCAATCGGGACAGGGAGGTTATGGGTGGCTACACCTTC	CASNRDREVMGGYTF
many	TRBV7-9	TRBD2	TRBJ2-4	TGTGCCAGCAGCACTGAATGGGAGGGAGACATTCAGTACTTC	CASSTEWEGDIQYF
many	TRBV6-1	TRBD1	TRBJ1-2	TGTGCCAGCAGCGACAGGGGGCGAAGTGGCTACACCTTC	CASSDRGRSGYTF
few	TRBV5-1	TRBD2	TRBJ2-1	TGCGCCAGCACAAGCGGGGCCACCTACAATGAGCAGTTCTTC	CASTSGATYNEQFF
.	TRBV12-5	.	TRBJ1-1	TGTGCTAGTGGTTTGCCGACGGGGAACACTGAAGCTTTCTTT	CASGLPTGNTEAFF
many	TRBV4-3	TRBD2	TRBJ2-1	TGCGCCAGCAGCCAAGAGGGACGGGGGGATGAGCAGTTCTTC	CASSQEGRGDEQFF
many	TRBV5-5	TRBD2	TRBJ2-3	TGTGCCAGCAGCTCGGGGGGGCCTGCGGATACGCAGTATTTT	CASSSGGPADTQYF
few	TRBV25-1	.	TRBJ2-3	TGTGCCAGCAGCCCCAGGAGGGTACGGGTTAGCACAGATACGCAGTATTTT	CASSPRRVRVSTDTQYF
.	TRBV9	TRBD2	TRBJ2-3	TGTGCCAGCAGCGTAGTGGGAGGGGCCCTCACAGATACGCAGTATTTT	CASSVVGGALTDTQYF
.	TRBV6-5	.	TRBJ2-1	TGTGCCAGCAGTTACAATACAGCCTACAATGAGCAGTTCTTC	CASSYNTAYNEQFF
few	TRBV2	.	TRBJ2-3	TGTGCCAGCACCTGGGTCGGGCGGGATACGCAGTATTTT	CASTWVGRDTQYF
few	TRBV9	TRBD1	TRBJ1-2	TGTGCCAGCAGCGGACTCGACAGGGGCCCTAACTATGGCTACACCTTC	CASSGLDRGPNYGYTF
.	TRBV10-2	TRBD2	TRBJ2-1	TGCGCCAGCAGTGAGACCGGACTAGCGGGGGCCAATGAGCAGTTCTTC	CASSETGLAGANEQFF
few	TRBV7-9	.	TRBJ1-2	TGTGCCAGCATCCCCAAACCCCGGACAGCACTTAACCATGGCTACACCTTC	CASIPKPRTALNHGYTF
many	TRBV7-9	.	TRBJ2-3	TGTGCCAGCAGCTTAGGGGTCACAGATACGCAGTATTTT	CASSLGVTDTQYF
few	TRBV5-1	.	TRBJ2-3	TGCGCCAGCAGCCCGTCCGGGCGGGGCACAGATACGCAGTATTTT	CASSPSGRGTDTQYF
.	TRBV11-2	.	TRBJ1-6	TGTGCCAGCAGCCCGGGGACAACCGATAATTCACCCCTCCACTTT	CASSPGTTDNSPLHF
.	TRBV10-3	TRBD1	TRBJ1-2	TGTGCCATTTCGACAGGGGGTTCTTTGGGTTATGGCTACACCTTC	CAISTGGSLGYGYTF
.	TRBV6-5	.	TRBJ1-1	TGTGCCAGCAGCCGAGGGGAGAACACTGAAGCTTTCTTT	CASSRGENTEAFF
.	TRBV9	.	TRBJ2-2	TGTGCCAGCAGCGTAGAGATTTCGGGGGTTGGGGAGCTGTTTTTT	CASSVEISGVGELFF
few	TRBV9	.	TRBJ1-2	TGTGCCAGCAGCGCGACTCGGGACGGACGATATGGCTACACCTTC	CASSATRDGRYGYTF
.	TRBV30	TRBD1	TRBJ1-2	TGTGCCTGTCTTAGGAGGACAGGGGGAGGCTACACCTTC	CACLRRTGGGYTF